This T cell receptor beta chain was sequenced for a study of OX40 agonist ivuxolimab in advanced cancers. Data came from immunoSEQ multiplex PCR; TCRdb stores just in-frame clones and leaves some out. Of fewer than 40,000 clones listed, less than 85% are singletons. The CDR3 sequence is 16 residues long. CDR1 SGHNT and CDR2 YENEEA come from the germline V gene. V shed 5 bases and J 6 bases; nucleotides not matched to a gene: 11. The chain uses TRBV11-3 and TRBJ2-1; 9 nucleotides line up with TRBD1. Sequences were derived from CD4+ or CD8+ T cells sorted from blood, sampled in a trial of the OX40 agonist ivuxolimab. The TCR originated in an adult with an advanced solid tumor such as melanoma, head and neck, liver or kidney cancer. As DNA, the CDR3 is TGTGCCAGCAGCGGGCGGGACAGGGCCGTGGGCAATGAGCAGTTCTTC. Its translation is CASSGRDRAVGNEQFF.